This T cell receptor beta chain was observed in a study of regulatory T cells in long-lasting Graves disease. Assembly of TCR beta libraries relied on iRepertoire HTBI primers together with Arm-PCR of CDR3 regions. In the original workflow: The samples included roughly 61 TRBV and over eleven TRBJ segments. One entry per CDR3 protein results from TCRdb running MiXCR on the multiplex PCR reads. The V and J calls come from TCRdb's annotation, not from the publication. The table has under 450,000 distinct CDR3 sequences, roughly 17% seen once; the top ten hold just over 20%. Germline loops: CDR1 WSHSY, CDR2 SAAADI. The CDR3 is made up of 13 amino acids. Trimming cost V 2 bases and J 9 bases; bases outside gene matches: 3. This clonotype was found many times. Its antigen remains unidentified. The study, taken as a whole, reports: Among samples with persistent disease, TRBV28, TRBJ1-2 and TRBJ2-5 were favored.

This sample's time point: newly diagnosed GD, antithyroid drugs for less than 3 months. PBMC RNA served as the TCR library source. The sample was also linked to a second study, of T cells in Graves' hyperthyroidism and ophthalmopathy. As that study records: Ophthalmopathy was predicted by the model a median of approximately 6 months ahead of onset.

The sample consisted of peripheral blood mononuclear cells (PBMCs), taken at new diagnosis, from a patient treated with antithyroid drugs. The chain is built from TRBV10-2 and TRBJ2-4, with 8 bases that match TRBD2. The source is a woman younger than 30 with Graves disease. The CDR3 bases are TGCGCCAGCAGTGAGAAGGCGGGGGGCATTCAGTACTTC. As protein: CASSEKAGGIQYF.